The rows below give T cell receptor beta chains drawn from one sample of a study of blood T cells in healthy people across ages. TCRdb reanalysed the 5' RACE reads using MiXCR and keeps one entry per CDR3 protein. Among about 1.8 million distinct CDR3 sequences, approximately 50% were seen once, and the ten largest hold roughly 2.1%. The material sequenced was blood. The receptors stem from a middle-aged woman in good health. Both conserved end residues are part of each CDR3. The D gene is left open where the match is weak. Not every row has a clone size; where given, it reads once, few, many or a size class.

clone size: NA
J gene: TRBJ2-1
V gene: TRBV2
D gene: TRBD2
CDR3 DNA: TGTGCCAGCAGCCGCGGGCTAGCGGCCACCGGGTATGAGCAGTTCTTC
CDR3 protein: CASSRGLAATGYEQFF

clone size: NA
J gene: TRBJ2-5
V gene: TRBV4-3
D gene: NA
CDR3 DNA: TGCGCCAGCAGCCAAGACAGAGGGAGCAGGGCCTACCAAGAGACCCAGTACTTC
CDR3 protein: CASSQDRGSRAYQETQYF

clone size: NA
J gene: TRBJ2-1
V gene: TRBV20-1
D gene: NA
CDR3 DNA: TGCAGTGCTAGAGCCCCCGGGACACCTCCGGGAAGCAATGAGCAGTTCTTC
CDR3 protein: CSARAPGTPPGSNEQFF

clone size: NA
J gene: TRBJ2-7
V gene: TRBV20-1
D gene: TRBD2
CDR3 DNA: TGCAGTGCTAGAGATCCTAGCGGGGGGGCCTACGAGCAGTACTTC
CDR3 protein: CSARDPSGGAYEQYF

clone size: NA
J gene: TRBJ1-2
V gene: TRBV5-1
D gene: NA
CDR3 DNA: TGCGCCAGCGGGATTACTTCCTATGGCTACACCTTC
CDR3 protein: CASGITSYGYTF

clone size: NA
J gene: TRBJ2-3
V gene: TRBV29-1
D gene: NA
CDR3 DNA: TGCAGCGTTGAGGGCAGGAGCACAGATACGCAGTATTTT
CDR3 protein: CSVEGRSTDTQYF

clone size: NA
J gene: TRBJ1-6
V gene: TRBV4-3
D gene: NA
CDR3 DNA: TGCGCCAGCAGCCAAGAAGCGACAGCATATTCACCCCTCCACTTT
CDR3 protein: CASSQEATAYSPLHF

clone size: NA
J gene: TRBJ2-7
V gene: TRBV28
D gene: TRBD1
CDR3 DNA: TGTGCCAGCAGTTTACCGGGACAGGGGACATACTACGAGCAGTACTTC
CDR3 protein: CASSLPGQGTYYEQYF

clone size: few
J gene: TRBJ2-7
V gene: TRBV28
D gene: NA
CDR3 DNA: TGTGCCAGCAGTTCCTGGAAACGGTCCTACGAGCAGTACTTC
CDR3 protein: CASSSWKRSYEQYF

clone size: few
J gene: TRBJ1-2
V gene: TRBV7-2
D gene: TRBD1
CDR3 DNA: TGTGCCAGCAGCTTTTTGGAGGGGGCGGCGAACTATGGCTACACCTTC
CDR3 protein: CASSFLEGAANYGYTF

clone size: once
J gene: TRBJ2-7
V gene: TRBV29-1
D gene: TRBD2
CDR3 DNA: TGCAGCGTTGCGGTAGCGGGAGGGCGTGGCGAGCAGTACTTC
CDR3 protein: CSVAVAGGRGEQYF

clone size: few
J gene: TRBJ2-6
V gene: TRBV4-2
D gene: NA
CDR3 DNA: TGTGCCAGCAGCCCGCGCGGGGAGACAGTTACCTCTGGGGCCAACGTCCTGACTTTC
CDR3 protein: CASSPRGETVTSGANVLTF

clone size: NA
J gene: TRBJ1-1
V gene: TRBV28
D gene: TRBD1
CDR3 DNA: TGTGCCAGCAGTTCCCAGGGACAGCGCCTTACTGTTGAAGCTTTCTTT
CDR3 protein: CASSSQGQRLTVEAFF

clone size: few
J gene: TRBJ1-2
V gene: TRBV29-1
D gene: TRBD1
CDR3 DNA: TGCAGCGTGATCCCCTCCAGGGGCAGGGGGAATGGCTACACCTTC
CDR3 protein: CSVIPSRGRGNGYTF

clone size: NA
J gene: TRBJ1-4
V gene: TRBV5-5
D gene: NA
CDR3 DNA: TGTGCCAGCACCGGGCCCCGCGGCGAAAAACTGTTTTTT
CDR3 protein: CASTGPRGEKLFF

clone size: NA
J gene: TRBJ1-1
V gene: TRBV30
D gene: NA
CDR3 DNA: TGTGCCTGGAACCCGATACAGCAGAACACTGAAGCTTTCTTT
CDR3 protein: CAWNPIQQNTEAFF

clone size: NA
J gene: TRBJ1-2
V gene: TRBV7-9
D gene: TRBD1
CDR3 DNA: TGTGCCAGCAGCGTGGGACAGCACTATGGCTACACCTTC
CDR3 protein: CASSVGQHYGYTF

clone size: NA
J gene: TRBJ2-7
V gene: TRBV28
D gene: NA
CDR3 DNA: TGTGCCAGCAGTTCCTTTTCGGGACCACTATACAATGAGCAGTACTTC
CDR3 protein: CASSSFSGPLYNEQYF

clone size: NA
J gene: TRBJ1-1
V gene: TRBV5-1
D gene: NA
CDR3 DNA: TGCGCCAGCAGCGAAGCCCCGGGAAATGAAGCTTTCTTT
CDR3 protein: CASSEAPGNEAFF

clone size: few
J gene: TRBJ2-3
V gene: TRBV11-2
D gene: NA
CDR3 DNA: TGTGCCAGCAGCTTAGATCGGACGGCATACGCGCAGTATTTT
CDR3 protein: CASSLDRTAYAQYF

clone size: NA
J gene: TRBJ1-2
V gene: TRBV28
D gene: TRBD1
CDR3 DNA: TGTGCCAGCAGTTTTGACAGGGTTGAGGGCTACACCTTC
CDR3 protein: CASSFDRVEGYTF

clone size: NA
J gene: TRBJ1-2
V gene: TRBV7-9
D gene: TRBD1
CDR3 DNA: TGTGCCAGCAGCCAAGGCAGGGGGGTCTACGACTATGGCTACACCTTC
CDR3 protein: CASSQGRGVYDYGYTF

clone size: NA
J gene: TRBJ2-5
V gene: TRBV7-8
D gene: NA
CDR3 DNA: TGTGCCAGCAGCTACGTGACAGGCGCGTACCAAGAGACCCAGTACTTC
CDR3 protein: CASSYVTGAYQETQYF

clone size: NA
J gene: TRBJ2-7
V gene: TRBV5-1
D gene: NA
CDR3 DNA: TGCGCCAGCAGCTTGGAACAGGGAAGTCGGTACGAGCAGTACTTC
CDR3 protein: CASSLEQGSRYEQYF

clone size: few
J gene: TRBJ2-7
V gene: TRBV6-6
D gene: NA
CDR3 DNA: TGTGCCAGCACAAACCCGACAGGCGGAATTGTCCACGAGCAGTACTTC
CDR3 protein: CASTNPTGGIVHEQYF

clone size: few
J gene: TRBJ2-1
V gene: TRBV3-1
D gene: TRBD2
CDR3 DNA: TGTGCCAGCAGCCAAATTAGGACTAGCGGGGGCCATGAGCAGTTCTTC
CDR3 protein: CASSQIRTSGGHEQFF

clone size: NA
J gene: TRBJ2-3
V gene: TRBV29-1
D gene: NA
CDR3 DNA: TGCAGCGTTCGCTCTAGCACAGATACGCAGTATTTT
CDR3 protein: CSVRSSTDTQYF

clone size: NA
J gene: TRBJ1-4
V gene: TRBV5-1
D gene: TRBD1
CDR3 DNA: TGCGCCAGCAGCTCAGGGACAGGCGTCACAACTAATGAAAAACTGTTTTTT
CDR3 protein: CASSSGTGVTTNEKLFF

clone size: NA
J gene: TRBJ2-1
V gene: TRBV13
D gene: TRBD2
CDR3 DNA: TGTGCCAGCAGCCAGATAGCGGGGGAGAGCTCCTACAATGAGCAGTTCTTC
CDR3 protein: CASSQIAGESSYNEQFF

clone size: NA
J gene: TRBJ2-5
V gene: TRBV7-6
D gene: NA
CDR3 DNA: TGTGCCAGCAGCTTAGGTCCGGAGGCCCAGTACTTC
CDR3 protein: CASSLGPEAQYF

clone size: NA
J gene: TRBJ1-5
V gene: TRBV6-1
D gene: NA
CDR3 DNA: TGTGCCAGCAGTGAACGGAGGATAAATCAGCCCCAGCATTTT
CDR3 protein: CASSERRINQPQHF

clone size: NA
J gene: TRBJ2-3
V gene: TRBV7-2
D gene: TRBD2
CDR3 DNA: TGTGCCAGCAGCTTTCGGGGGGGGGCAGATACGCAGTATTTT
CDR3 protein: CASSFRGGADTQYF

clone size: NA
J gene: TRBJ2-1
V gene: TRBV21-1
D gene: NA
CDR3 DNA: TGTGCCAGCAGTCTAGCGGGGGGGCTCTACAATAAGCAGTTCTTC
CDR3 protein: CASSLAGGLYNKQFF

clone size: NA
J gene: TRBJ2-4
V gene: TRBV5-6
D gene: NA
CDR3 DNA: TGTGCCAGCAGCGTACAGGATTCCATTCAGTACTTC
CDR3 protein: CASSVQDSIQYF

clone size: NA
J gene: TRBJ1-6
V gene: TRBV4-2
D gene: NA
CDR3 DNA: TGTGCCAGCAGCCAAGAACAAAGGAGTTCACCCCTCCACTTT
CDR3 protein: CASSQEQRSSPLHF

clone size: once
J gene: TRBJ2-6
V gene: TRBV4-3
D gene: NA
CDR3 DNA: TGCGCCAGCAGCCCAGGGAGCGGGCCGAGCTCTGGGGCCAACGTCCTGACTTTC
CDR3 protein: CASSPGSGPSSGANVLTF

clone size: few
J gene: TRBJ2-1
V gene: TRBV7-2
D gene: TRBD2
CDR3 DNA: TGTGCCAGCAGCTTAGCACCGACGGGGGGATTTCTATACAATGAGCAGTTCTTC
CDR3 protein: CASSLAPTGGFLYNEQFF

clone size: few
J gene: TRBJ1-2
V gene: TRBV9
D gene: TRBD1
CDR3 DNA: TGTGCCAGCAGCGCGGGGACAGTGGGTGGCTACACCTTC
CDR3 protein: CASSAGTVGGYTF

clone size: few
J gene: TRBJ2-5
V gene: TRBV20-1
D gene: TRBD2
CDR3 DNA: TGCAGTGCCGCCGGGACTAGTCAAGAGACCCAGTACTTC
CDR3 protein: CSAAGTSQETQYF

clone size: NA
J gene: TRBJ1-2
V gene: TRBV4-2
D gene: NA
CDR3 DNA: TGTGCCAGCAGCCAAGGGGCAGGGGAGGGCTACACCTTC
CDR3 protein: CASSQGAGEGYTF

clone size: NA
J gene: TRBJ2-1
V gene: TRBV6-5
D gene: NA
CDR3 DNA: TGTGCCAGCCAAAAGGGGCCCAATGAGCAGTTCTTC
CDR3 protein: CASQKGPNEQFF

clone size: once
J gene: TRBJ2-1
V gene: TRBV15
D gene: NA
CDR3 DNA: TGTGCCACCAGCAGGGGGGGGGCCTCCTACAATGAGCAGTTCTTC
CDR3 protein: CATSRGGASYNEQFF

clone size: few
J gene: TRBJ2-5
V gene: TRBV7-6
D gene: TRBD2
CDR3 DNA: TGTGCCAGCAGCTCGGGGACTAGCGGGGGGGCAGAGACCCAGTACTTC
CDR3 protein: CASSSGTSGGAETQYF

clone size: NA
J gene: TRBJ2-1
V gene: TRBV29-1
D gene: NA
CDR3 DNA: TGCAGCGGGAATGGGGGAAATGAGCAGTTCTTC
CDR3 protein: CSGNGGNEQFF

clone size: once
J gene: TRBJ2-3
V gene: TRBV27
D gene: TRBD2
CDR3 DNA: TGTGCCGGCAGTTGGAGCGGGGGCACAGATACGCAGTATTTT
CDR3 protein: CAGSWSGGTDTQYF

clone size: NA
J gene: TRBJ2-7
V gene: TRBV5-1
D gene: NA
CDR3 DNA: TGCGCCAGCAGCTTGGCTCACGGGGGGCCCTACGAGCAGTACTTC
CDR3 protein: CASSLAHGGPYEQYF

clone size: few
J gene: TRBJ2-3
V gene: TRBV12-3/TRBV12-4
D gene: TRBD2
CDR3 DNA: TGTGCCAGCAGTTCGACTAGCGGGGTGTCGACGCAGTATTTT
CDR3 protein: CASSSTSGVSTQYF

clone size: few
J gene: TRBJ2-1
V gene: TRBV5-1
D gene: NA
CDR3 DNA: TGCGCCAGCAGCTTGGGGCGAGGGGCCGGGTACTCCTACAATGAGCAGTTCTTC
CDR3 protein: CASSLGRGAGYSYNEQFF

clone size: NA
J gene: TRBJ1-4
V gene: TRBV29-1
D gene: NA
CDR3 DNA: TGCAGCGTCGCTGGCGGGGGGATTAATGAAAAACTGTTTTTT
CDR3 protein: CSVAGGGINEKLFF

clone size: NA
J gene: TRBJ2-3
V gene: TRBV2
D gene: TRBD2
CDR3 DNA: TGTGCCAGCGGGACTAGCGGGGGTATAGATACGCAGTATTTT
CDR3 protein: CASGTSGGIDTQYF

clone size: NA
J gene: TRBJ2-5
V gene: TRBV6-5
D gene: NA
CDR3 DNA: TGTGCCAGCAGGAACAGGGAAGGACAGACCCAGTACTTC
CDR3 protein: CASRNREGQTQYF

clone size: few
J gene: TRBJ2-5
V gene: TRBV7-2
D gene: NA
CDR3 DNA: TGTGCCAGCAGCTTTGGCGGGGTCGGCCAAGAGACCCAGTACTTC
CDR3 protein: CASSFGGVGQETQYF

clone size: NA
J gene: TRBJ2-5
V gene: TRBV20-1
D gene: NA
CDR3 DNA: TGCAGTGCTAGAGACCCCGGGCCGAAAGAGACCCAGTACTTC
CDR3 protein: CSARDPGPKETQYF

clone size: NA
J gene: TRBJ2-5
V gene: TRBV7-9
D gene: TRBD1
CDR3 DNA: TGTGCCAGCAGCCAAGGGGACAGAAGGAGGTCAGAGACCCAGTACTTC
CDR3 protein: CASSQGDRRRSETQYF